One sample yielded the 17 T cell receptor beta chains listed below, sequenced in a study of T-cell reconstitution after alpha-beta-depleted transplantation in children. Unique molecular identifiers were built into the TCRbeta library. TCRdb re-called the PCR reads with MiXCR, one entry per CDR3 protein. The sample yields some 350,000 distinct CDR3 sequences, about 16% seen once. The material sequenced was PBMCs, mostly from graft donor cells, taken 360 days after TCRalphabeta/CD19-depleted stem cell transplant. These receptor sequences come from a male patient aged 2-10 years who had a stem cell transplant for acute lymphoblastic leukemia, so the T cells may come from the graft donor.

The V call is TRBV6-5, the J call TRBJ2-1, with 7 nucleotides matching TRBD2. Germline V lookup: CDR1 MNHEY, CDR2 SVGAGI. This CDR3 spans 15 amino acids. The J segment lost 6 bases and the V segment lost 0 bases, leaving 5 bases of the junction unmatched. The CDR3 DNA follows: TGTGCCAGCAGTTACTCAGCGGGACTTACCAATGAGCAGTTCTTC. Translating it yields CASSYSAGLTNEQFF.

The chain couples TRBV7-9 to TRBJ2-2, with D uncertain. The V and J ends lost 6 bases and 7 bases respectively, with 15 bases between them. The V gene's germline CDR1 is SEHNR and CDR2 FQNEAQ (reference sequence). The CDR3 is 14 residues long. The CDR3: CASSEHPFGGELFF. CDR3 nucleotide sequence: TGTGCCAGCAGTGAACACCCCTTTGGCGGGGAGCTGTTTTTT.

The chain uses TRBV12-3 or TRBV12-4 and TRBJ2-3; the D gene could be TRBD1 or TRBD2 (5 bases each). CDR3 size: 16 residues. With 6 bases removed from V and 6 bases from J, the gap between germline ends came to 22 bases. The CDR3 nucleotides read TGTGCCAGCAGCCAAACCGGGGCAGGACGTGGGGATACGCAGTATTTT. Its protein product is CASSQTGAGRGDTQYF.

The chain is built from TRBV5-1 and TRBJ2-1; D not resolved. Germline V lookup: CDR1 SGHRS, CDR2 YFSETQ. Between the trimmed V and J ends, which lost 0 bases and 10 bases, there was a span of 14 bases. This CDR3 has 14 residues. In nucleotides, the CDR3 is TGCGCCAGCAGCTTGGACGGTCAGGCCAGGGAGCAGTTCTTC. Amino acids: CASSLDGQAREQFF.

The table lists this clonotype with a few counts. The V call is TRBV12-3 or TRBV12-4, the J call TRBJ2-3; TRBD1 is a possible D gene (6 bases). V lost 3 bases to trimming and J lost 1 base, with 11 bases between them. The CDR3 contains 15 residues. The CDR3: CASSFTGFGTDTQYF. In DNA form, the CDR3 reads TGTGCCAGCAGTTTTACAGGGTTCGGCACAGATACGCAGTATTTT.

Many counts were recorded for this clonotype. This chain uses TRBV12-3 or TRBV12-4 with TRBJ1-1; D is possibly TRBD1 (6 bases). The V and J ends lost 5 bases and 1 base respectively, with 11 bases between them. The CDR3 length is 14 residues. This CDR3 reads CASSLIQGNTEAFF. The CDR3 DNA reads as TGTGCCAGCAGTCTCATACAGGGGAACACTGAAGCTTTCTTT.

This clonotype has only a few counts. The rearrangement joins TRBV4-3 to TRBJ2-7; possible D gene TRBD2, 5 bases. The CDR3 is 15 residues long. Germline loops: CDR1 LGHNA, CDR2 YSLEER. V was pared by 2 bases and J by 5 bases, with 16 bases between. Here the CDR3 DNA reads TGCGCCAGCAGCCAAAGTGGTCCGGGGTACCACGAGCAGTACTTC. It translates to CASSQSGPGYHEQYF.

V gene TRBV6-5 combines with J gene TRBJ2-1, with 7 bases aligning to TRBD1. Per the germline V gene, CDR1 is MNHEY and CDR2 is SVGAGI. After removal of 8 bases from V and 5 bases from J, the junction contained 9 bases not matched to a gene. The CDR3 covers 14 residues. DNA for the CDR3: TGTGCCAGCCGGACCGGGACAGTCCACAATGAGCAGTTCTTC. It encodes CASRTGTVHNEQFF.

The genes are TRBV4-2 and TRBJ2-3, with D hard to call. Trimming removed 0 bases from V and 1 base from J, with 11 bases in between. This CDR3 has 16 amino acids. The germline V gene has CDR1 LGHNA and CDR2 YNFKEQ. The CDR3 DNA sequence: TGTGCCAGCAGCCAAGATCGTGAAGGCCGCACAGATACGCAGTATTTT. This translates into CASSQDREGRTDTQYF.

V and J are TRBV28 and TRBJ1-4, with TRBD1 matching 9 bases. The trim removed 4 bases at V and 8 bases at J, leaving 23 bases unmatched. The CDR3 runs to 20 residues. Germline V gene sequence: CDR1 MDHEN, CDR2 SYDVKM. The CDR3 loop is CASSSPRAAGTGKAGEKLFF. The CDR3 nucleotides are TGTGCCAGCAGTTCCCCCCGGGCCGCCGGGACAGGGAAGGCTGGAGAAAAACTGTTTTTT.

In this sample, this clonotype turned up many times. The rearrangement joins TRBV7-9 to TRBJ2-1; D is unclear. The ends were cut back, 5 bases at V and 7 bases at J, with 3 bases in the middle. CDR1 SEHNR and CDR2 FQNEAQ come from the germline V gene (reference sequence). The CDR3 is made up of 10 amino acids. CDR3 residues: CASSRNEQFF. CDR3 in DNA: TGTGCCAGCAGCCGTAATGAGCAGTTCTTC.

This chain links TRBV27 with TRBJ2-5; D is undetermined. This CDR3 has 13 residues. V was clipped by 7 bases and J by 5 bases, with 14 bases between them. Germline CDR1 MNHEY, CDR2 SMNVEV (reference sequence). CDR3 nucleotides: TGTGCCAGCAAGTTCAGTCCGGCGGAGACCCAGTACTTC. It yields the protein CASKFSPAETQYF.

This clonotype was picked up many times. The chain employs TRBV5-1 and TRBJ2-7; 8 positions agree with TRBD1. Per the germline V gene, CDR1 is SGHRS and CDR2 is YFSETQ. Unmatched junction bases numbered 7, after V lost 3 bases and J lost 2 bases. The CDR3 is 15 amino acids. The CDR3 DNA sequence: TGCGCCAGCAGCTCTGGAGGGACAGGCACCTACGAGCAGTACTTC. It encodes CASSSGGTGTYEQYF.

The chain joins TRBV15 to TRBJ1-6; no clear D. The CDR3 covers 13 residues. The V gene's germline CDR1 is LNHNV and CDR2 YYDKDF (reference sequence). Trimming took off 3 bases at V and 9 bases at J, with 9 bases between the two ends. The CDR3 spells CATSREKSSPLHF. The CDR3 DNA reads as TGTGCCACCAGCAGGGAAAAGAGTTCACCCCTCCACTTT. The entire variable domain, with the rest obtained from reference TRBV15 and TRBJ1-6, is as follows: DAMVIQNPRYQVTQFGKPVTLSCSQTLNHNVMYWYQQKSSQAPKLLFHYYDKDFNNEADTPDNFQSRRPNTSFCFLDIRSPGLGDTAMYLCATSREKSSPLHFGNGTRLTVT.

This sequence joins TRBV5-6 and TRBJ2-7, with a possible D match to TRBD2 (6 bases). The CDR3 length is 14 residues. V was clipped by 2 bases and J by 7 bases, with 16 bases between them. Germline CDR1 is SGHDT and CDR2 is YYEEEE. In DNA, the CDR3 is TGTGCCAGCAGCTTAAGAGCGGGTGGCCGGGAGCAGTACTTC. It encodes CASSLRAGGREQYF.

The chain links TRBV29-1 to TRBJ2-1; D perhaps matches TRBD1 (5 bases). The CDR3 has 13 residues. Per the germline V gene, CDR1 is SQVTM and CDR2 is ANQGSEA. The V gene lost 4 bases and the J gene lost 6 bases, with 13 bases spanning the gap. The CDR3 here is CSVVGRVANEQFF. Written as DNA, the CDR3 is TGCAGCGTTGTAGGCAGGGTGGCCAATGAGCAGTTCTTC.

The sample holds a few counts of this clonotype. The CDR3 here is CASSLVALGAQHF. The CDR3 nucleotides are TGTGCCAGCAGCTTAGTAGCCCTTGGGGCCCAGCATTTT. V usage is TRBV7-2 and J usage is TRBJ1-5, with unresolved D. The V end lost 1 base, the J end lost 11 bases, and 12 bases lay between the germline ends. The germline V gene has CDR1 SGHTA and CDR2 FQGNSA. The CDR3 consists of 13 residues.